The rows below give T cell receptor beta chains drawn from one sample of a study of high-grade serous ovarian cancer treatment subgroups. Repertoires were generated with immunoSEQ multiplex PCR, while TCRdb's copy carries only in-frame clones and drops some. The sample lists about 18,000 clones; about 68% were seen once. Sequenced input: tumor tissue. All receptors derive from a human donor with high-grade serous ovarian cancer. Each CDR3 is given with its conserved first and last residue. D genes are given only for firm matches. Size is omitted from some rows. Given values are once, few, many or a class for expanded clones.

v_call,cdr3_length,clone_size,d_call,j_call,cdr3_nt,cdr3_aa
TRBV7-9,15,few,.,TRBJ1-5,TGTGCCAGCAGCTTAGGTTGGGGGGGCGGTCAGCCCCAGCATTTT,CASSLGWGGGQPQHF
TRBV30,12,.,.,TRBJ2-7,TGTGCCTGGAGTACTCCCCTGGGCGAGCAGTACTTC,CAWSTPLGEQYF
TRBV7-2,14,.,.,TRBJ1-1,TGTGCCAGCAGCTTAAGCGGACAGTACACTGAAGCTTTCTTT,CASSLSGQYTEAFF
TRBV5-1,15,few,TRBD1,TRBJ1-1,TGCGCCAGCAGCTTAACCGGGACAGTAAACACTGAAGCTTTCTTT,CASSLTGTVNTEAFF
TRBV15,14,once,TRBD1,TRBJ2-7,TGTGCCACCAGCACCCAGGGGGAATCCTACGAGCAGTACTTC,CATSTQGESYEQYF
TRBV28,15,once,.,TRBJ1-4,TGTGCCAGCAGATCCTCTACGGCAACTAATGAAAAACTGTTTTTT,CASRSSTATNEKLFF
TRBV19,15,.,.,TRBJ2-3,TGTGCCAGTAGTATAGGTCAGCGGCGCACAGATACGCAGTATTTT,CASSIGQRRTDTQYF
TRBV4-3,17,.,.,TRBJ1-3,TGCGCCAGCAGCCAGTCCCAGGGCGCTTACTCTGGAAACACCATATATTTT,CASSQSQGAYSGNTIYF
TRBV6-6,13,.,.,TRBJ1-1,TGTGCCAGCAGTTACCTCGGGGTAGGTGAAGCTTTCTTT,CASSYLGVGEAFF
TRBV29-1,13,.,.,TRBJ2-1,TGCAGCGCCGAACTAGGGGGTTCCAATGAGCAGTTCTTC,CSAELGGSNEQFF
TRBV6-6,14,.,.,TRBJ2-2,TGTGCCAGCAAAAGGGACGCAAGTCCCGGGGAGCTGTTTTTT,CASKRDASPGELFF
TRBV4-2,13,.,.,TRBJ2-3,TGTGCCAGCAGCCATTATTTAACAGATACGCAGTATTTT,CASSHYLTDTQYF
TRBV7-9,17,medium-sized,TRBD2,TRBJ2-1,TGTGCCAGCAGCTCGCGCGATGCAGGACTAGCGGGAGTTATACAGTTCTTC,CASSSRDAGLAGVIQFF
TRBV29-1,17,.,TRBD1,TRBJ1-1,TGCAGCGTTGAAGCTTACGGGACAGGGGACTCGAACACTGAAGCTTTCTTT,CSVEAYGTGDSNTEAFF
TRBV5-6,14,.,.,TRBJ1-1,TGTGCCAGCAGCGGCGGGCAGTGGGACACTGAAGCTTTCTTT,CASSGGQWDTEAFF
TRBV2,17,.,TRBD1,TRBJ2-2,TGTGCCAGCAGGCCTCCCCCGGGACAGTTAAACACCGGGGAGCTGTTTTTT,CASRPPPGQLNTGELFF
TRBV5-4,17,.,.,TRBJ1-1,TGTGCCAGCAGCTTGCTCACGGGTGGAGGAATGAACACTGAAGCTTTCTTT,CASSLLTGGGMNTEAFF
TRBV5-4,14,.,.,TRBJ2-1,TGTGCCAGCAGCGGAGCGGCCACCTACAATGAGCAGTTCTTC,CASSGAATYNEQFF
TRBV4-2,15,.,.,TRBJ1-4,TGTGCCAGCAGCCAAGACTCCGCCAGATATGAAAAACTGTTTTTT,CASSQDSARYEKLFF
TRBV7-9,17,.,.,TRBJ2-7,TGTGCCAGCAGCCCTTCTCCCGGGGGCAGGAGCTCCTACGAGCAGTACTTC,CASSPSPGGRSSYEQYF
TRBV5-6,16,.,.,TRBJ2-5,TGTGCCAGCAGCTTATGGAGTGGAGGGGTGGGGCAGACCCAGTACTTC,CASSLWSGGVGQTQYF
TRBV19,13,.,.,TRBJ1-1,TGTGCCAGTAGTATAGATTCCCCCCGAGAGGCTTTCTTT,CASSIDSPREAFF